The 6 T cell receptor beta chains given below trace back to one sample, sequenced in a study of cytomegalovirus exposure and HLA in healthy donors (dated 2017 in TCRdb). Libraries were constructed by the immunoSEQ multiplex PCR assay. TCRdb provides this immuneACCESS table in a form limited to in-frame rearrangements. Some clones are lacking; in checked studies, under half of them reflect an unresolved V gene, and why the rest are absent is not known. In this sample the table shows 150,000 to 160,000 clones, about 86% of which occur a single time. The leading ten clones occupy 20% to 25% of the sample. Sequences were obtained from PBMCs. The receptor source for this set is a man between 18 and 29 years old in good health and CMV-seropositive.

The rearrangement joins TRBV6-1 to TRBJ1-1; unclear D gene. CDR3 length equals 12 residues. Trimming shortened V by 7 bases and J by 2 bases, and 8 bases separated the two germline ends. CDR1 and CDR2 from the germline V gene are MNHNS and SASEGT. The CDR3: CASTLINTEAFF. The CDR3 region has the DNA TGTGCCAGCACTCTTATTAACACTGAAGCTTTCTTT.

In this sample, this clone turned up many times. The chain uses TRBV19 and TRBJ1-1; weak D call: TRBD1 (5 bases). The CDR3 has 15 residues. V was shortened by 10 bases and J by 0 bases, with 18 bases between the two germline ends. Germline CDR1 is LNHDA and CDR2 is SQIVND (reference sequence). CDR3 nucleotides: TGTGCCACTACACTCTGGCAGGGAATGAACACTGAAGCTTTCTTT. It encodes CATTLWQGMNTEAFF.

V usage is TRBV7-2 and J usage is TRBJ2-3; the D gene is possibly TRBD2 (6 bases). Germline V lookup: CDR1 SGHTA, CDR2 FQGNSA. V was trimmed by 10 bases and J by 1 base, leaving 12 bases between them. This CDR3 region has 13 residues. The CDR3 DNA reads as TGTGCCATGGGGCGGGGTGGCACAGATACGCAGTATTTT. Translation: CAMGRGGTDTQYF.

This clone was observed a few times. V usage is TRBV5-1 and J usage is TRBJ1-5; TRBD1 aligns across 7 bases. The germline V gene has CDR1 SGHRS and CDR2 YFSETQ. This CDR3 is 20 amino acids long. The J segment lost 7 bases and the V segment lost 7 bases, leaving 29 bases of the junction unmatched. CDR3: CASLPPTGTADFDFCQPQHF. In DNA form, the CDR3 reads TGCGCCAGCCTTCCCCCGACCGGGACAGCCGATTTCGATTTTTGCCAGCCCCAGCATTTT.

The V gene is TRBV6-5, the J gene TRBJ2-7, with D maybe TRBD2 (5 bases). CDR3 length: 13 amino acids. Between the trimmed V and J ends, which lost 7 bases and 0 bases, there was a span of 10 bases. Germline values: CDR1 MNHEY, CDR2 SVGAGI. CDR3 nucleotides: TGTGCCAGCACCCCTGGGAGCTCCTACGAGCAGTACTTC. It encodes CASTPGSSYEQYF.

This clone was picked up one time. CDR3: CASSQDAGVRNTEAFF. CDR3 sequence (DNA): TGTGCCAGCAGCCAAGACGCAGGGGTGAGGAACACTGAAGCTTTCTTT. The rearrangement uses TRBV4-2 and TRBJ1-1, with TRBD1 as a possible D gene (6 bases). Trimming pared 0 bases from V and 1 base from J, leaving 12 bases between. Germline assignment: CDR1 LGHNA and CDR2 YNFKEQ. The CDR3 length is 16 residues.